One sample yielded the 2 T cell receptor beta chains listed below, sequenced in a study of T cells in Graves' hyperthyroidism and ophthalmopathy. Amplified regions were TCR beta CDR3 sequences from RNA transcripts. A set of HTBI primers served as the primers for a first-round RT-PCR of the TCR CDR3. TCRdb fed the multiplex PCR reads into MiXCR, producing one record per CDR3 protein. The profile shows around 240,000 distinct CDR3 sequences, 13% to 15% of them singletons. What was sequenced was blood. These receptors were collected from a woman aged 40 to 55 with Graves' hyperthyroidism that later progressed to Graves' ophthalmopathy.

There are many counts of this clonotype. The CDR3 loop is CASSLRSSGTGGEQYF. CDR3 nucleotide sequence: TGTGCCAGCAGCCTAAGGTCATCCGGGACCGGTGGGGAGCAGTACTTC. This chain connects TRBV7-6 to TRBJ2-7, with D possibly called TRBD1 or TRBD2 (5 bases each). Germline V gene data show CDR1 as SGHVS and CDR2 as FNYEAQ. V shed 5 bases and J shed 7 bases, with 24 bases lying between them. The CDR3 loop spans 16 amino acids.

There are many counts of this clonotype. This rearrangement joins TRBV27 to TRBJ1-5, with a tentative D call TRBD1 (6 bases). Germline assignment: CDR1 MNHEY and CDR2 SMNVEV (reference sequence). Trimming stripped 6 bases from V and 5 bases from J, with 14 bases between. CDR3 length equals 14 residues. The CDR3 reads CASSLRDTDQPQHF. As DNA, the CDR3 is TGTGCCAGCAGCCTCCGGGACACAGATCAGCCCCAGCATTTT.